The 24 T cell receptor beta chains below were found in one sample sequenced in a study of response to subunit inactivated influenza vaccine. TCRdb passed the RT-PCR reads through MiXCR, listing each CDR3 protein once. The sample has about 830,000 distinct CDR3 sequences; 15% to 20% are singletons. Sequencing was performed on PBMCs from blood, taken 4 to 6 days after vaccination. Receptors were obtained from a man aged 50 or older who received an inactivated influenza vaccine.

The CDR3 region is CASSPWDRARVEQYF. CDR3 coding DNA: TGTGCCAGCAGCCCCTGGGACAGGGCCCGGGTCGAGCAGTACTTC. V gene TRBV11-2 combines with J gene TRBJ2-7; 9 positions match TRBD1. The V gene end was trimmed by 5 bases and the J gene end by 6 bases; junction bases not matched to a gene: 11. The CDR3 has 15 residues. Germline-derived CDR1 and CDR2 are SGHAT and FQNNGV.

A few counts support this clonotype. The chain employs TRBV10-3 and TRBJ1-3; possibly TRBD1 for D (6 bases). Germline values: CDR1 ENHRY, CDR2 SYGVKD. The V end was cut by 2 bases, the J end by 4 bases, with 18 bases between. This CDR3 spans 17 amino acids. The CDR3 region has the DNA TGTGCCATCAGTGAGGTCGGAGGCAGGGGAATGGGAAACACCATATATTTT. Translating gives CAISEVGGRGMGNTIYF.

The V gene is TRBV12-3 or TRBV12-4, the J gene TRBJ2-1; possibly TRBD2 for D (7 bases). Trimming took off 3 bases at V and 4 bases at J, with 16 bases between the two ends. The CDR3 length is 16 residues. CDR3 in DNA: TGTGCCAGCAGTTTTCTTCTACGGGGGGCGTACAATGAGCAGTTCTTC. Amino acid sequence: CASSFLLRGAYNEQFF.

This sequence joins TRBV20-1 and TRBJ2-3; possible D gene TRBD2, 6 bases. Looked up from germline, CDR1 is DFQATT and CDR2 is SNEGSKA (reference sequence). V lost 5 bases and J lost 3, with 15 bases in between. This CDR3 is 14 amino acids long. Here the CDR3 DNA reads TGCAGTGCTTCTCTACCCGCGGGGACAGATACGCAGTATTTT. It translates to CSASLPAGTDTQYF.

This chain uses TRBV29-1 with TRBJ2-7, with TRBD2 identical over 14 bases. Looked up from germline, CDR1 is SQVTM and CDR2 is ANQGSEA. The CDR3 is 15 amino acids. After removal of 7 bases from V and 7 bases from J, the junction contained 12 bases not matched to a gene. The CDR3 sequence is CSAAFRLAGGGEQYF. CDR3 DNA: TGCAGCGCAGCATTTCGACTAGCGGGAGGGGGTGAGCAGTACTTC.

This clonotype was observed at least ten times. This rearrangement joins TRBV4-2 to TRBJ2-1; 7 bases are shared with TRBD1. Germline V gives CDR1 LGHNA, CDR2 YNFKEQ. The CDR3 consists of 16 residues. Trimming cost V 0 bases and J 2 bases; bases outside gene matches: 4. The CDR3 nucleotides read TGTGCCAGCAGCCAAGACGAGGACAGGACCTACAATGAGCAGTTCTTC. This sequence encodes CASSQDEDRTYNEQFF.

This clonotype turned up a few times. The chain couples TRBV11-2 to TRBJ2-7, with 8 bases fitting TRBD1. V dropped 2 bases and J dropped 4; count of bases not matched to a gene: 7. Per the germline V gene, CDR1 is SGHAT and CDR2 is FQNNGV. The length of the CDR3 is 15 residues. CDR3 protein: CASSLKAGGPYEQYF. CDR3 bases: TGTGCCAGCAGCTTAAAGGCAGGGGGCCCGTACGAGCAGTACTTC.

Only a few counts were recorded for this clonotype. This chain joins TRBV6-2 or TRBV6-3 and TRBJ1-5; weak D call: TRBD1 (6 bases). V was cut by 6 bases and J by 4 bases, with 13 bases left in between. CDR3 length: 14 amino acids. Germline CDR1 is MNHEY and CDR2 is SVGEGT. The CDR3 DNA follows: TGTGCCAGCAGCCCACGACAGGAGAATCAGCCCCAGCATTTT. The encoded protein is CASSPRQENQPQHF.

V gene TRBV5-1 combines with J gene TRBJ2-7, with D maybe TRBD2 (5 bases). The ends were cut back, 2 bases at V and 3 bases at J, with 9 bases in the middle. Germline V gene lookup returns CDR1 SGHRS and CDR2 YFSETQ. This CDR3 contains 13 residues. The CDR3 loop reads CASSFSGGYEQYF. CDR3 DNA sequence: TGCGCCAGCAGCTTCAGCGGAGGCTACGAGCAGTACTTC.

This clonotype occurred a few times. V gene TRBV3-1 combines with J gene TRBJ2-5; D may be TRBD2 (6 bases). CDR1 LGHDT and CDR2 YNNKEL come from the germline V gene (reference sequence). V lost 0 bases and J 0 bases, leaving 11 bases between the germline ends. The CDR3 has 16 residues. For the CDR3, the DNA is TGTGCCAGCAGCCAAGAAGGAACGGGGGACCAAGAGACCCAGTACTTC. It specifies CASSQEGTGDQETQYF.

This clonotype was seen a few times. The J gene is TRBJ1-2, the V gene TRBV12-3 or TRBV12-4; D gene uncertain. Between the trimmed V and J ends, which lost 5 bases and 6 bases, there was a span of 16 bases. This CDR3 has 14 amino acids. CDR3 DNA: TGTGCCAGCAGTCCCCCGGGTTCGATGGATGGCTACACCTTC. Residues: CASSPPGSMDGYTF.

The sample holds one count of this clonotype. This sequence may be a read error, since a much larger clone differs from it by one base. J is TRBJ2-3 and V is TRBV7-6, with 13 bases matching TRBD2. Germline V gene lookup returns CDR1 SGHVS and CDR2 FNYEAQ. The CDR3 is 16 residues long. The ends lost 5 bases at V and 2 bases at J; junction bases unmatched: 4. CDR3 protein: CASSTGLAGATDTQYF. CDR3 sequence (DNA): TGTGCCAGCAGCACCGGACTAGCGGGAGCCACAGATACGCAGTATTTT.

The V call is TRBV2, the J call TRBJ2-1; 12 bases are a match to TRBD2. The CDR3 runs 18 residues. CDR1 and CDR2 from the germline V gene are SNHLY and FYNNEI. V shed 8 bases and J 6 bases; nucleotides not matched to a gene: 17. CDR3 residues: CASASRVRGLAGRNEQFF. The CDR3 DNA sequence: TGTGCCAGCGCTTCACGGGTTAGAGGACTAGCGGGACGCAATGAGCAGTTCTTC.

The chain has TRBV7-2 and TRBJ1-2; 7 bases match TRBD1. The V segment lost 4 bases and the J segment 5 bases; nucleotides outside the gene matches: 13. The germline gives CDR1 SGHTA, CDR2 FQGNSA. The CDR3 is 16 amino acids. The CDR3 region is CASSSRDRPGWYGYTF. The CDR3 DNA sequence: TGTGCCAGCAGCTCCCGGGACAGACCGGGTTGGTATGGCTACACCTTC.

This clonotype was counted many times. The rearrangement joins TRBV7-2 to TRBJ1-5; 7 bases agree with TRBD1. From germline, CDR1 is SGHTA and CDR2 FQGNSA. CDR3 length: 16 amino acids. Germline trimming cut 4 bases from V and 0 bases from J; bases unmatched to any gene: 6. CDR3 DNA: TGTGCCAGCAGCTCGGGACAGACCCTTAGCAATCAGCCCCAGCATTTT. Its protein is CASSSGQTLSNQPQHF. The full variable domain, rest sourced from reference TRBV7-2 and TRBJ1-5, is GAGVSQSPSNKVTEKGKDVELRCDPISGHTALYWYRQSLGQGLEFLIYFQGNSAPDKSGLPSDRFSAERTGGSVSTLTIQRTQQEDSAVYLCASSSGQTLSNQPQHFGDGTRLSIL.

This chain links TRBV7-2 with TRBJ2-1, with 9 bases matching TRBD2. The germline gives CDR1 SGHTA, CDR2 FQGNSA. V lost 5 bases and J lost 3; bases outside the gene matches: 11. The CDR3 extends over 17 amino acids. Here the CDR3 reads CASSQDSGSLIYNEQFF. The CDR3 DNA follows: TGTGCCAGCAGCCAAGATAGCGGGAGCTTGATCTACAATGAGCAGTTCTTC.

In this sample, this clonotype turned up many times. The CDR3 here is CASSYRGPTDEQYF. Written as DNA, the CDR3 is TGCGCCAGCAGCTACAGGGGGCCAACCGACGAGCAGTACTTC. The chain uses TRBV5-1 and TRBJ2-7; 9 bases fit TRBD1. There are 14 residues in the CDR3. Germline CDR1 reads SGHRS; CDR2 reads YFSETQ. With 3 bases clipped from V and 5 bases from J, the junction kept 6 bases outside the gene matches.

In its sample, this clonotype was seen a few times. The chain is built from TRBV29-1 and TRBJ2-1, with 16 bases fitting TRBD2. Per the germline V gene, CDR1 is SQVTM and CDR2 is ANQGSEA. Trimming removed 3 bases from V and 5 bases from J; junction bases left unmatched: 7. The CDR3 covers 17 residues. Here the CDR3 reads CSVEGLGLAGGDNEQFF. The DNA of the CDR3 is TGCAGCGTTGAGGGTTTGGGACTAGCGGGGGGGGACAATGAGCAGTTCTTC.

This chain connects TRBV6-5 to TRBJ1-6; D not resolved. Germline CDR1 and CDR2: MNHEY and SVGAGI. Trimming stripped 0 bases from V and 8 bases from J, with 11 bases between. This CDR3 is 15 amino acids long. The chain's CDR3 is CASSYSIKVDSPLHF. Here the CDR3 DNA reads TGTGCCAGCAGTTACTCGATCAAGGTGGATTCACCCCTCCACTTT.

This chain joins TRBV5-1 and TRBJ2-2, with D possibly TRBD1 on 6 matching bases. V dropped 1 base and J dropped 3 bases, with 10 bases sitting between them. Germline loops: CDR1 SGHRS, CDR2 YFSETQ. This CDR3 has 15 residues. The CDR3 nucleotides are TGCGCCAGCAGCTTGATGGGGGCGCACACCGGGGAGCTGTTTTTT. Protein sequence: CASSLMGAHTGELFF.

The V and J genes are TRBV20-1 and TRBJ2-3, with D perhaps TRBD1 (5 bases). V was cut by 4 bases and J by 1 base, with 12 bases left in between. The CDR3 totals 14 residues. Germline lookup yields CDR1 DFQATT and CDR2 SNEGSKA (reference sequence). The CDR3 loop reads CSAKGRVGTDTQYF. The DNA for the CDR3 is TGCAGTGCTAAGGGCAGGGTCGGCACAGATACGCAGTATTTT.

The chain combines TRBV29-1 with TRBJ1-3; maybe TRBD1 (6 bases). The ends were cut back, 7 bases at V and 1 base at J, with 17 bases in the middle. Looked up from germline, CDR1 is SQVTM and CDR2 is ANQGSEA. This CDR3 has 15 amino acids. For the CDR3, the DNA is TGCAGCGCAAGGGGGGGGGTTAGGTCTGGAAACACCATATATTTT. Residues: CSARGGVRSGNTIYF. The entire variable domain, with the rest obtained from reference TRBV29-1 and TRBJ1-3, is as follows: SAVISQKPSRDICQRGTSLTIQCQVDSQVTMMFWYRQQPGQSLTLIATANQGSEATYESGFVIDKFPISRPNLTFSTLTVSNMSPEDSSIYLCSARGGVRSGNTIYFGEGSWLTVV.

This chain links TRBV30 with TRBJ2-1; D not resolved. V was cut by 2 bases and J by 9 bases, with 8 bases left in between. From germline, CDR1 is GTSNPN and CDR2 SVGIG (reference sequence). This CDR3 spans 11 amino acids. CDR3 residues: CAWSNPVEQFF. In nucleotides, the CDR3 is TGTGCCTGGAGTAACCCGGTTGAGCAGTTCTTC.

In this sample, this clonotype turned up a few times. This sequence joins TRBV12-3 or TRBV12-4 and TRBJ1-5; D uncertain. This CDR3 has 14 residues. V dropped 7 bases and J dropped 2 bases, with 12 bases sitting between them. CDR3 residues: CASTRQLGNQPQHF. The CDR3 coding sequence is TGTGCCAGCACAAGGCAGTTAGGCAATCAGCCCCAGCATTTT.